The TCR beta chain described here comes from a study of blood T cell repertoires in COVID-19. CDR3 size: 15 residues. V was pared by 3 bases and J by 0 bases, with 12 bases between. Germline V gene sequence: CDR1 DFQATT, CDR2 SNEGSKA (reference sequence). Repertoires were generated with immunoSEQ multiplex PCR, while TCRdb's copy carries only in-frame clones and drops some. The data show more than 250,000 clones, roughly 89% seen once. This TCR derives from a woman aged 40 to 50 who had recovered from COVID-19. The V call is TRBV20-1, the J call TRBJ2-1; a weak D match, TRBD2 (5 bases). The sample comprised PBMCs or T cells enriched from blood (not recorded which). DNA for the CDR3: TGCAGTGCTAGTTTCCAGCGGCCCTCCTACAATGAGCAGTTCTTC. Its translation is CSASFQRPSYNEQFF.